The present TCR beta chain was sequenced within a study of shared clonotypes between healthy human individuals. This clone was picked up a small number of times. Antigen specificity is unknown. Regarding the study as a whole: In general, naive subsets displayed greater estimated richness than memory subsets did.

Per germline, CDR1 LGHNA and CDR2 YNFKEQ. The germline V and J ends were trimmed by 1 base and 7 bases, with 4 bases remaining between them. The CDR3 runs to 12 residues. It was CD45RO-negative cells, positively selected for CCR7, that made up naive CD8 cells, with terminally differentiated effector memory CD45RA+ cells excluded. The assay used deep level. Genomic DNA (from each subset) was split evenly across several immunoSEQ plates. Per sorted-subset replicate PCR, input was approximately 0.2 ug DNA, representing tens of thousands of T cell genomes. Assay used: immunoSEQ multiplex PCR; TCRdb lists only in-frame clones, some missing. This sample has approximately 1.9 million clones, with around 93% found just once.

This TCR was recovered from a man between 18 and 35 years old in good health. Some clones in this sample may be carry-over from other donors' samples. This chain links TRBV4-2 with TRBJ2-2; D is unclear. Sequencing used naive CD8+ T cells from PBMCs. CDR3 nucleotide sequence: TGTGCCAGCAGCCAAGGCGGCGGGGAGCTGTTTTTT. Encoded protein: CASSQGGGELFF.